This T cell receptor beta chain was captured by sequencing in a study of blood T cell repertoires in COVID-19 (dated by TCRdb to 2018 to 2021). Concerning the study at large: Samples from collaborators originated in the United States, Italy and Spain and spanned both the acute and convalescent phases of COVID-19. The repertoires were released in a freely available public database intended as a resource for research on the immune response to SARS-CoV-2. The prospective study material was composed of cDNA or gDNA derived from T cells, B-cell-depleted T cells, or PBMCs. Where HLA class I and class II types were available, the types were taken from metadata supplied by the sample provider, not from assay-based typing. The dataset comprised deeply sampled blood TCRbeta repertoires from subjects exposed to, actively infected with, or recovered from COVID-19. Samples were obtained from the ongoing ImmuneRACE study (first 160 participants) and from some 1,200 subjects provided by 6 global collaborators. Nearly every sample came with metadata listing a de-identified subject ID, COVID-19 status, age in years and sex. The paper's findings and limits, for the study overall: The quantity of clinical and demographic metadata differed by source and by participant and was supplied without curation.

TCRbeta CDR3 regions were amplified from genomic DNA using the immunoSEQ Assay, a bias-controlled multiplex PCR. The study's processing was this. Within the assay, amplification of reference gene primers was used to estimate how many nucleated cells each sample contained. To quantify the absolute abundance of each unique TCRbeta CDR3 rearrangement, sequence reads were collapsed and filtered. For each sample, productive Simpson clonality was calculated as the square root of Simpson's diversity index across productive rearrangements. The clones in this table, taken by TCRdb from immuneACCESS, are in-frame only. Not every clone is retained; where verified, under half of the shortfall comes from an unresolved V gene, and the cause of the rest is unknown. The DNA gave D and trimming, while V, J and clone size come from that table. In this sample the table shows fewer than 150,000 clones, approximately 90% of which occur a single time. The ten largest clones take up 4.3% of the sample.

Collaborating institutions collected whole blood in K2EDTA tubes following their own protocols. Collaborator samples were shipped for TCRbeta analysis as frozen whole blood, isolated PBMCs, or DNA extracted from either sample type. Including cysteine and phenylalanine, the CDR3 has 16 amino acids. Just the 48-base CDR3 DNA is kept, in frame starting at base 1. From V the trimming removes 4 bases and from J it removes 7 bases, while the gene matches leave 14 bases of the junction unaccounted for. Remarks on this clone: No cognate antigen has been identified for it. No qualities accompany the bases; no much larger clone lies one base away.

The receptor chain draws on TRBV5-3 and TRBJ2-1, and 7 junctional nucleotides match TRBD1. TRBV5-3 carries the ORF label, with uncertain function. The sample taken for sequencing was peripheral blood. This TCR was sampled from a woman aged 40 to 50 with acute or convalescent COVID-19. The CDR3 region: CARSPRGPMTDNEQFF. The nucleotide sequence reads as follows: TGTGCCAGAAGCCCGAGGGGGCCAATGACCGATAATGAGCAGTTCTTC.